The following is a TCR beta chain sequence with its context. Recruits, aged roughly 18 to 90 years, lived in roughly 22 US areas. Recovered status applied to Cohort 3 donors who had two consecutive negative PCRs. It also applied to those with clearance or with symptom resolution. How the authors handled the data: Nucleated cell number was recorded as an estimate derived from reference gene primer amplification. TCRdb's table, derived via immunoSEQ multiplex PCR, lists solely in-frame clones and lacks some. The V and J calls and clone size come from that table; D and trimming were worked out from the DNA. The sample lists a few hundred thousand clones; around 89% were seen once. This entry belongs to a study of blood T cell repertoires in COVID-19. The CDR3 runs 15 residues. CDR1 and CDR2 from the germline V gene are SGDLS and YYNGEE. V lost 2 bases and J lost 2; bases outside the gene matches: 4.

The TCR sequence derives from a young woman who had recovered from COVID-19. The sequenced material came from PBMCs or T cells enriched from blood (not recorded which). The V call is TRBV9, the J call TRBJ1-3; 7 nucleotides line up with TRBD1. The CDR3 coding sequence is TGTGCCAGCAGCGTCGAGGGGGCCGCTGGAAACACCATATATTTT. Translating gives CASSVEGAAGNTIYF.